The rows below give T cell receptor beta chains drawn from one sample of a study of CD8 T cells in ankylosing spondylitis. MiXCR, applied by TCRdb to the 5' RACE reads, yields one record per CDR3 protein. The data hold roughly 220,000 distinct CDR3 sequences, with 10% observed a single time. Sequencing was performed on blood, either unsorted or a sorted T cell fraction (not recorded which). Every receptor here comes from a male donor with ankylosing spondylitis or in good health (not recorded which). CDR3s include the opening cysteine and the closing phenylalanine or tryptophan. The D gene is left open where the match is weak. The listing skips clone size in some rows; elsewhere it reads once, few, many or a size class.

>TRBJ2-3|few|TRBV5-1|.
TGCGCCAGCAGCTTCACAGGGGAGGTAGATACGCAGTATTTT
CASSFTGEVDTQYF
>TRBJ2-5|.|TRBV20-1|TRBD2
TGCAGTGTTAGACTAGCGGGGCCAGAGACCCAGTACTTC
CSVRLAGPETQYF
>TRBJ1-2|few|TRBV2|.
TGTGCCAGCAGTGAGGGGCAGGCCCTCGGGTATGGCTACACCTTC
CASSEGQALGYGYTF
>TRBJ2-2|.|TRBV18|.
TGTGCCAGCTCACCACCGATAACGGGGGTCAACACCGGGGAGCTGTTTTTT
CASSPPITGVNTGELFF
>TRBJ2-7|many|TRBV10-3|.
TGTGCCACCACTTCAGGGGTCGACGAGCAGTACTTC
CATTSGVDEQYF
>TRBJ1-1|many|TRBV5-1|.
TGCGCCAGCAGCTTGGATGGCAGCGACACTGAAGCTTTCTTT
CASSLDGSDTEAFF
>TRBJ1-1|.|TRBV5-6|.
TGTGCCAGCAGCCCCTCGTTCGGGGTAGGGACTGAAGCTTTCTTT
CASSPSFGVGTEAFF
>TRBJ2-5|few|TRBV5-1|TRBD1
TGCGCCAGCAGCCCCGACAGGGGCCGTCGCCAAGAGACCCAGTACTTC
CASSPDRGRRQETQYF
>TRBJ1-3|many|TRBV11-1|.
TGTGCCAGCAGCTTAGAGGACTCTGGAAACACCATATATTTT
CASSLEDSGNTIYF
>TRBJ2-3|many|TRBV18|.
TGTGCCAGCTCACCAGACACAGGCCTTGGGAATACGCAGTATTTT
CASSPDTGLGNTQYF
>TRBJ1-1|.|TRBV7-8|TRBD1
TGTGCCAGCAGCATTACAGGGGACATCACTGAAGCTTTCTTT
CASSITGDITEAFF
>TRBJ2-7|many|TRBV24-1|.
TGTGCCACCAGTGATTTAAGGTCCTACGAGCAGTACTTC
CATSDLRSYEQYF
>TRBJ2-3|many|TRBV5-1|.
TGCGCCAGCAGCGCGCAATCGACTGGCACAGATACGCAGTATTTT
CASSAQSTGTDTQYF
>TRBJ1-4|many|TRBV29-1|.
TGCAGCGCCAGGGGAGATAATGAAAAACTGTTTTTT
CSARGDNEKLFF